A selection of T cell receptor beta chains follows, all from one sample in a study of blood T cell repertoires in COVID-19. Assay: immunoSEQ multiplex PCR; the TCRdb copy retains only in-frame clones and omits some. The data contain approximately 120,000 clones, approximately 84% of them singletons. Source material: peripheral blood. The receptor source for this set is a human donor in a cohort sampled during active COVID-19. The CDR3 runs from the conserved cysteine through the conserved F or W. The D gene is left open where the match is weak. A clone size is listed for some rows: how often the clone was seen (once, few, many), or a class if it is expanded.

d_gene	v_gene	abundance	j_gene	CDR3aa	CDR3nt
TRBD1	TRBV27	-	TRBJ1-2	CASRQTGTVTGYTF	TGTGCCAGCAGACAAACTGGGACAGTAACTGGCTACACCTTC
TRBD1	TRBV18	-	TRBJ2-7	CASSPGTGRTYEQYF	TGTGCCAGCTCACCCGGGACAGGGAGGACCTACGAGCAGTACTTC
-	TRBV7-8	-	TRBJ2-7	CASSVIVAASYEQYF	TGTGCCAGCAGCGTCATAGTTGCAGCTAGCTACGAGCAGTACTTC
-	TRBV5-6	-	TRBJ1-2	CASSPQGQSNYGYTF	TGTGCCAGCAGCCCCCAAGGACAGAGCAACTATGGCTACACCTTC
-	TRBV11-2	-	TRBJ2-5	CASSLFLQAGETQYF	TGTGCCAGCAGCTTATTTCTCCAAGCTGGAGAGACCCAGTACTTC
-	TRBV21-1	-	TRBJ2-7	CASSKSGTGTSYEQYF	TGTGCCAGCAGCAAAAGTGGGACAGGGACCTCCTACGAGCAGTACTTC
TRBD2	TRBV30	once	TRBJ2-2	CAWSAGTSYGGELFF	TGTGCCTGGAGCGCCGGGACTAGCTACGGCGGGGAGCTGTTTTTT
-	TRBV27	-	TRBJ2-1	CASSFGPDNNEQFF	TGTGCCAGCAGTTTCGGTCCCGACAACAATGAGCAGTTCTTC
-	TRBV27	-	TRBJ1-6	CASSLSGVMSYNSPLHF	TGTGCCAGCAGTTTAAGCGGAGTTATGTCCTATAATTCACCCCTCCACTTT
TRBD1	TRBV6-5	-	TRBJ1-6	CASIFGTGTNSPLHF	TGTGCCAGCATTTTCGGGACAGGGACTAATTCACCCCTCCACTTT
TRBD1	TRBV4-1	-	TRBJ1-2	CASSQEGDRYYGYTF	TGCGCCAGCAGCCAAGAGGGGGACAGGTACTATGGCTACACCTTC
-	TRBV6-1	-	TRBJ1-5	CASSEGAGNQPQHF	TGTGCCAGCAGTGAAGGGGCAGGCAATCAGCCCCAGCATTTT
TRBD1	TRBV9	-	TRBJ2-7	CASSPRTGTVEQYF	TGTGCCAGCAGCCCGCGGACAGGGACTGTGGAGCAGTACTTC
-	TRBV6-5	-	TRBJ1-1	CASSYSSGGLGSFF	TGTGCCAGCAGTTATTCGTCGGGGGGACTCGGGTCTTTCTTT
-	TRBV6-2/TRBV6-3	-	TRBJ1-1	CASSYSGQGTEAFF	TGTGCCAGCAGTTACTCGGGCCAGGGCACTGAAGCTTTCTTT
TRBD2	TRBV11-2	-	TRBJ2-3	CASSLDGGGTDTQYF	TGTGCCAGCAGCTTAGATGGGGGGGGGACAGATACGCAGTATTTT
TRBD2	TRBV4-1	-	TRBJ2-1	CASSQMGTSGGRNEQFF	TGCGCCAGCAGCCAGATGGGGACTAGCGGGGGGAGAAATGAGCAGTTCTTC
-	TRBV7-2	-	TRBJ1-3	CASSLDSGVSGNTIYF	TGTGCCAGCAGCTTAGATAGCGGGGTCTCTGGAAACACCATATATTTT
-	TRBV30	-	TRBJ1-6	CAWSVPQTGAPLHF	TGTGCCTGGAGTGTACCCCAAACCGGGGCACCCCTCCACTTT
TRBD1	TRBV10-3	-	TRBJ1-5	CAIGGQGGNQPQHF	TGTGCCATCGGAGGACAGGGGGGGAATCAGCCCCAGCATTTT
-	TRBV7-8	-	TRBJ2-7	CASSFRSVRAHEQYF	TGTGCCAGCAGCTTTCGGAGTGTGAGGGCCCACGAGCAGTACTTC
TRBD1	TRBV27	-	TRBJ1-2	CASSLSGDRGRNYGYTF	TGTGCCAGCAGTTTAAGTGGGGACAGGGGGCGAAACTATGGCTACACCTTC
-	TRBV27	-	TRBJ1-5	CASSFGPGQPQHF	TGTGCCAGCAGTTTTGGCCCGGGTCAGCCCCAGCATTTT
TRBD2	TRBV4-2	-	TRBJ2-7	CASSQDILAGGWEQYF	TGTGCCAGCAGCCAAGATATCCTCGCGGGGGGGTGGGAGCAGTACTTC
TRBD2	TRBV4-1	few	TRBJ2-3	CASSQWTSGGSTDTQYF	TGCGCCAGCAGCCAATGGACTAGCGGGGGGAGCACAGATACGCAGTATTTT
TRBD1	TRBV12-5	few	TRBJ2-1	CASGLPGTGGSEQFF	TGTGCTAGTGGTTTGCCCGGGACAGGGGGCTCTGAGCAGTTCTTC
-	TRBV6-5	-	TRBJ1-1	CASSYGASNTEAFF	TGTGCCAGCAGTTACGGGGCCTCCAACACTGAAGCTTTCTTT
-	TRBV30	once	TRBJ1-4	CAWRNRIKGANEKLFF	TGTGCCTGGAGAAACAGGATTAAAGGGGCTAATGAAAAACTGTTTTTT
-	TRBV3-1/TRBV3-2	-	TRBJ2-3	CASEVRGTQYF	TGTGCCAGCGAGGTGCGGGGTACGCAGTATTTT
TRBD1	TRBV2	-	TRBJ1-1	CASRSGTGGTEAFF	TGTGCCAGCAGATCCGGGACAGGGGGCACTGAAGCTTTCTTT
-	TRBV3-1/TRBV3-2	once	TRBJ2-1	CASSPPGVSYNEQFF	TGTGCCAGCAGCCCCCCCGGGGTTTCCTACAATGAGCAGTTCTTC